Following are 19 T cell receptor beta chains from one sample sequenced in a study of T cell changes during pregnancy in multiple sclerosis. Repertoires were generated with immunoSEQ multiplex PCR, while TCRdb's copy carries only in-frame clones and drops some. The data hold some 67,000 clones, with more than 90% observed a single time. The input for sequencing was peripheral blood, taken in the first trimester of pregnancy. Receptors were obtained from a female donor with multiple sclerosis, enrolled in a pregnancy study.

The V call is TRBV5-6, the J call TRBJ2-5, with 11 bases identical to TRBD2. The CDR3 spans 15 residues. The ends lost 4 bases at V and 2 bases at J; junction bases unmatched: 4. In germline, CDR1 is SGHDT, CDR2 YYEEEE. The DNA of the CDR3 is TGTGCCAGCAGCCAGGGACTAGCGGCACAAGAGACCCAGTACTTC. Translating gives CASSQGLAAQETQYF.

The V call is TRBV6-5, the J call TRBJ1-1, with 8 bases that match TRBD1. This CDR3 has 14 residues. The V gene's germline CDR1 is MNHEY and CDR2 SVGAGI. The V gene end was trimmed by 6 bases and the J gene end by 6 bases; junction bases not matched to a gene: 9. The DNA of the CDR3 is TGTGCCAGCAGACGTCGGACAGGGTCGGCTGAAGCTTTCTTT. As protein: CASRRRTGSAEAFF.

This clone was recorded once. The V call is TRBV6-5, the J call TRBJ1-5, with TRBD1 matching 9 bases. CDR3 size: 13 residues. J lost 7 bases, V lost 6 bases, and 4 bases had no gene match. The germline V gene encodes CDR1 MNHEY and CDR2 SVGAGI. The CDR3 nucleotides are TGTGCCAGCAGACCGGACAGGGGACAGCCCCAGCATTTT. Translated, it gives CASRPDRGQPQHF.

The rearrangement joins TRBV7-2 to TRBJ1-2, with 7 bases matching TRBD1. The V gene's germline CDR1 is SGHTA and CDR2 FQGNSA. With V trimmed by 10 bases and J by 8 bases, 10 bases remained unmatched. The length of the CDR3 is 12 residues. The CDR3 loop is CAMEGAGYGYTF. The CDR3, as DNA: TGTGCCATGGAGGGGGCTGGATACGGCTACACCTTC.

The chain recombines TRBV18 with TRBJ1-5; D is ambiguous. CDR3 length: 14 amino acids. V was pared by 2 bases and J by 4 bases, with 9 bases between. Germline CDR1 and CDR2: KGHSH and LQKENI. Here the CDR3 DNA reads TGTGCCAGCTCACCAGGACGGACTAATCAGCCCCAGCATTTT. Translated, it gives CASSPGRTNQPQHF.

The CDR3 loop is CASSLSGGGITDTQYF. DNA of the CDR3: TGCGCCAGCAGCTTATCGGGGGGAGGGATCACAGATACGCAGTATTTT. The V gene is TRBV5-1, the J gene TRBJ2-3; 7 bases fit TRBD2. The J segment lost 2 bases and the V segment lost 2 bases, leaving 8 bases of the junction unmatched. The CDR3 is 16 amino acids. Germline V lookup: CDR1 SGHRS, CDR2 YFSETQ. The full variable domain, rest sourced from reference TRBV5-1 and TRBJ2-3, is KAGVTQTPRYLIKTRGQQVTLSCSPISGHRSVSWYQQTPGQGLQFLFEYFSETQRNKGNFPGRFSGRQFSNSRSEMNVSTLELGDSALYLCASSLSGGGITDTQYFGPGTRLTVL.

The rearrangement joins TRBV5-1 to TRBJ2-5; 7 nucleotides match TRBD1. The CDR3 spans 15 residues. V trimming: 4 bases; J trimming: 4 bases; junction bases outside the gene matches: 10. The germline gives CDR1 SGHRS, CDR2 YFSETQ. The CDR3 DNA sequence: TGCGCCAGCAGCATTTCAGGGGGTGGAGGAGAGACCCAGTACTTC. As protein: CASSISGGGGETQYF.

Only one count was recorded for this clone. The chain couples TRBV10-3 to TRBJ1-6; D not resolved. The germline V gene has CDR1 ENHRY and CDR2 SYGVKD. The CDR3 is 15 amino acids. Between the trimmed V and J ends, which lost 1 base and 3 bases, there was a span of 7 bases. The CDR3 protein is CAISEFPVYNSPLHF. As DNA, the CDR3 is TGTGCCATCAGTGAGTTCCCAGTCTATAATTCACCCCTCCACTTT.

The chain links TRBV6-1 to TRBJ1-5; D gene unclear. CDR3 length: 10 amino acids. Germline CDR1 and CDR2: MNHNS and SASEGT. Trimming shortened V by 3 bases and J by 12 bases, and 6 bases separated the two germline ends. CDR3 region: CASSDSLQHF. The CDR3 DNA is TGTGCCAGCAGTGATTCCCTCCAGCATTTT.

The genes are TRBV7-9 and TRBJ1-2, with D tentatively TRBD1 (5 bases). Germline CDR1 SEHNR, CDR2 FQNEAQ (reference sequence). The CDR3 has 14 residues. Trimming stripped 2 bases from V and 5 bases from J, with 12 bases between. CDR3 loop: CASSLQGGGYGYTF. As DNA, the CDR3 is TGTGCCAGCAGCTTACAGGGAGGAGGGTATGGCTACACCTTC.

This chain connects TRBV4-1 to TRBJ2-3, with D possibly TRBD1 on 6 matching bases. CDR1 is MGHRA and CDR2 is YSYEKL in the germline V gene. The CDR3 consists of 16 residues. V shed 6 bases and J shed 6 bases, with 22 bases lying between them. In DNA, the CDR3 is TGCGCCAGCAGTAGGGTAATGACAGGAGGCTGGGATACGCAGTATTTT. This encodes CASSRVMTGGWDTQYF.

This rearrangement joins TRBV2 to TRBJ1-4, with 7 positions matching TRBD1. This CDR3 is 14 amino acids long. The V and J ends lost 5 bases and 8 bases, in that order; junction bases with no gene match: 8. The germline gives CDR1 SNHLY, CDR2 FYNNEI. CDR3 region: CASSLQGRGEKLFF. CDR3 in DNA: TGTGCCAGCAGTTTACAGGGGCGCGGGGAAAAACTGTTTTTT. Drawing the rest from reference TRBV2 and TRBJ1-4, the complete variable domain is EPEVTQTPSHQVTQMGQEVILRCVPISNHLYFYWYRQILGQKVEFLVSFYNNEISEKSEIFDDQFSVERPDGSNFTLKIRSTKLEDSAMYFCASSLQGRGEKLFFGSGTQLSVL.

The chain combines TRBV2 with TRBJ1-1; 8 bases match TRBD1. Per germline, CDR1 SNHLY and CDR2 FYNNEI. The V and J ends lost 6 bases and 4 bases, in that order; junction bases with no gene match: 4. The CDR3 loop spans 13 amino acids. The CDR3: CASRLGQGTEAFF. The CDR3 DNA reads TGTGCCAGCAGGTTAGGACAGGGCACTGAAGCTTTCTTT.

This chain uses TRBV15 with TRBJ1-1; no reliable D call. V was shortened by 0 bases and J by 0 bases, with 5 bases between the two germline ends. In germline, CDR1 is LNHNV, CDR2 YYDKDF (reference sequence). CDR3 length: 14 residues. The CDR3 nucleotides are TGTGCCACCAGCAGAGATCGTTTGAACACTGAAGCTTTCTTT. This sequence encodes CATSRDRLNTEAFF.

The chain carries TRBV19 and TRBJ2-7; 11 nucleotides agree with TRBD2. CDR3 length: 14 amino acids. The ends lost 6 bases at V and 3 bases at J; junction bases unmatched: 4. Germline lookup yields CDR1 LNHDA and CDR2 SQIVND (reference sequence). The CDR3 loop is CASSPGLAVYEQYF. DNA of the CDR3: TGTGCCAGTAGCCCGGGACTAGCGGTCTACGAGCAGTACTTC.

The chain links TRBV27 to TRBJ1-2; D might be TRBD1 (6 bases). V was pared by 4 bases and J by 3 bases, with 9 bases between. The CDR3 is made up of 13 amino acids. CDR1 is MNHEY, CDR2 SMNVEV, per germline (reference sequence). The CDR3 loop is CASSSGGYYGYTF. CDR3 sequence (DNA): TGTGCCAGCAGTTCGGGGGGCTACTATGGCTACACCTTC.

In this sample, this clone turned up once. J is TRBJ1-1 and V is TRBV19, with D possibly TRBD1 on 5 matching bases. The CDR3 is made up of 13 amino acids. Trimming cost V 4 bases and J 8 bases, with 14 bases left between them. CDR1 LNHDA and CDR2 SQIVND come from the germline V gene (reference sequence). The CDR3 nucleotides read TGTGCCAGTAGTAGAGCCCCGACAGACGAAGCTTTCTTT. It encodes CASSRAPTDEAFF. Variable domain in full (rest from reference TRBV19 and TRBJ1-1): DGGITQSPKYLFRKEGQNVTLSCEQNLNHDAMYWYRQDPGQGLRLIYYSQIVNDFQKGDIAEGYSVSREKKESFPLTVTSAQKNPTAFYLCASSRAPTDEAFFGQGTRLTVV.

This rearrangement joins TRBV11-3 to TRBJ2-7, with 8 bases fitting TRBD1. This CDR3 has 12 amino acids. Germline V gene sequence: CDR1 SGHNT, CDR2 YENEEA. With 5 bases clipped from V and 5 bases from J, the junction kept 2 bases outside the gene matches. The CDR3 sequence is CASSVTGDEQYF. The CDR3 DNA reads TGTGCCAGCAGCGTGACAGGGGACGAGCAGTACTTC.

V and J are TRBV6-6 and TRBJ1-1; the D gene is possibly TRBD1 (6 bases). The CDR3 is 14 residues long. Germline V gene data show CDR1 as MNHNY and CDR2 as SVGAGI (reference sequence). Trimming pared 6 bases from V and 0 bases from J, leaving 11 bases between. The CDR3 coding sequence is TGTGCCAGCAGCGAGGGGGTATTGAACACTGAAGCTTTCTTT. Its translation is CASSEGVLNTEAFF.